This T cell receptor beta chain was identified in a study of blood T cell repertoires in COVID-19. Study background: Sites across the United States, Italy and Spain contributed samples from acute and convalescent COVID-19. Sample material is recorded as cDNA or gDNA derived from T cells, B-cell-depleted T cells, or PBMCs.

This CDR3 is built from 14 residues. In the original workflow: The authors estimated nucleated cell counts from reference gene primer amplification. TCRdb's copy holds only in-frame clones and misses some; the assay was immunoSEQ multiplex PCR. The V and J calls and clone size are taken from that table; D and trimming were inferred from the DNA. The table records about 220,000 clones, around 82% of them present only once. The chain carries TRBV21-1 and TRBJ1-1. TRBV21-1 is described as a pseudogene. The TCR originated in a human donor in a cohort sampled during active COVID-19. The sequenced material came from peripheral blood. CDR3 sequence (DNA): TGTGCCAGCACCCGGGAGGAGGGGCGGACTGAAGCTTTCTTT. It specifies CASTREEGRTEAFF.